The T cell receptor beta chain described here comes from a study of regulatory T cells in long-lasting Graves disease. Study results and limitations: When disease was persistent, TRBV28, TRBJ1-2 and TRBJ2-5 were the favored segments. The persistent group shared 2,500 to 3,000 public clonotypes, more than the roughly 970 shared by new patients.

Time point defined: newly diagnosed GD, antithyroid drugs for less than 3 months. Isolated PBMC RNA provided the starting material for the TCR library. Arm-PCR with iRepertoire HTBI primers amplified the CDR3 regions for these TCR beta libraries. Original processing notes: In the combined samples, under 80 TRBV and more than twelve TRBJ segments were identified. TCRdb independently ran MiXCR on the multiplex PCR reads; one entry per CDR3 protein. TCRdb's processing, not the study's, gives the V and J calls here. The profile covers approximately 230,000 distinct CDR3 sequences, with approximately 20% appearing a single time and less than 25% taken by the ten largest. This CDR3 is built from 15 residues. Germline V lookup: CDR1 LNHDA, CDR2 SQIVND (reference sequence). V shed 7 bases, J shed 1 base, and the junction held 7 bases outside the gene matches. A note on this clonotype: What it recognizes is unknown.

The sample in question was peripheral blood mononuclear cells (PBMCs), obtained at new diagnosis, from a patient treated with antithyroid drugs. V gene TRBV19 combines with J gene TRBJ1-5, with 7 bases aligning to TRBD1. The origin of this receptor is a female donor with Graves disease. The CDR3 region is CASTLDRLSNQPQHF. The CDR3 DNA reads as TGTGCCAGTACCTTGGACAGGTTGAGCAATCAGCCCCAGCATTTT.